This T cell receptor (beta chain) was obtained from a study of cytomegalovirus exposure and HLA in healthy donors. Points from the study as a whole: The authors assumed roughly uniform sequencing depth across donors for presence/absence analyses. Cytomegalovirus status was reportedly diagnosed by the classifier with high specificity and sensitivity.

The PCR contained 60 Vbeta and 13 Jbeta primers. As handled by the study authors: A later analysis tallied approximately 78 million unique TCR beta chains, roughly 11 million of them shared. The method was immunoSEQ multiplex PCR; TCRdb's version includes in-frame clones alone and lacks a portion of them. Clone size and V and J calls were adopted from that table, with D and trimming inferred from the DNA. The sample shows 160,000 or so clones, about 78% of them seen only once. The trim removed 4 bases at V and 5 bases at J, leaving 7 bases unmatched. This CDR3 is built from 16 residues. Per germline, CDR1 SGHRS and CDR2 YFSETQ. Worth noting for this clone: Its antigen remains unidentified.

This clonotype originated in a male donor in good health and CMV-seronegative. This chain uses TRBV5-1 with TRBJ2-2; 11 bases are shared with TRBD1. The source material was PBMCs. The CDR3 bases are TGCGCCAGCAGCCCAGGATGGGACAGGGGGACCGGGGAGCTGTTTTTT. It translates to CASSPGWDRGTGELFF.